Detailed here is one T cell receptor (beta chain). The V gene lost 5 bases and the J gene lost 10 bases, with 14 bases spanning the gap. CDR1 is LNHDA and CDR2 is SQIVND in the germline V gene (reference sequence). This CDR3 spans 12 amino acids. Methods used by the authors: Estimates of nucleated cell counts were drawn from the amplification of reference gene primers. Sequenced by immunoSEQ multiplex PCR; TCRdb stores in-frame clones only, minus some. The V and J calls and clone size were taken over from that table, and D and trimming were inferred from the DNA. This table has under 450,000 clones, approximately 89% appearing once. The data stem from a study of blood T cell repertoires in COVID-19. Study details: Sources were T cells, B-cell-depleted T cells, or PBMCs; the material itself was cDNA or gDNA.

Enrolment of Seattle patients took place during active infection, and they were followed longitudinally. The TCR sequence derives from a woman in her 50s with COVID-19, enrolled during active disease. The sample comprised peripheral blood. The V call is TRBV19, the J call TRBJ1-1; D call uncertain. The CDR3 spells CASSPNSVGAFF. The CDR3 DNA is TGTGCCAGTAGTCCGAATTCCGTCGGAGCTTTCTTT.